The entry that follows covers one T cell receptor beta chain sequence. Authors' processing steps: Using reference gene primer amplification, nucleated cell counts were estimated. Clones were sequenced by immunoSEQ multiplex PCR, and TCRdb holds only the in-frame ones, with some missing. V, J and clone size were drawn from that table, and D and trimming were deduced from the DNA. The sample holds a few hundred thousand clones, about 88% seen once. CDR3 length: 16 residues. V trimming: 1 base; J trimming: 3 bases; junction bases outside the gene matches: 3. Germline assignment: CDR1 LNHNV and CDR2 YYDKDF (reference sequence). The record originates from a study of blood T cell repertoires in COVID-19. Study details: Nucleic acid was either cDNA or gDNA, and it came from T cells, B-cell-depleted T cells, or PBMCs.

Sequenced sample: peripheral blood. The source of this sequence is a middle-aged man who had recovered from COVID-19. The rearrangement joins TRBV15 to TRBJ2-3; TRBD2 matches 11 bases. Here the CDR3 DNA reads TGTGCCACCAGCAGAGTAGCGGGAGGGGGGACAGATACGCAGTATTTT. Translating gives CATSRVAGGGTDTQYF.